These 11 T cell receptor beta chains originate from one sample sequenced in a study of cytomegalovirus exposure and HLA in healthy donors. Both 60 Vbeta primers and 13 Jbeta primers went into the PCR. TCRdb keeps only in-frame clones here, not all; method: immunoSEQ multiplex PCR. There are under 150,000 clones in the sample; over 60% occur only once, and approximately 0.94% lies in the top ten. What was sequenced was PBMCs. Receptors were obtained from a woman aged 55-69 years in good health and CMV-seronegative.

This clone was seen a single time. V is TRBV11-2 and J is TRBJ2-1; TRBD2 matches 8 bases. The CDR3 has 13 amino acids. The trim removed 5 bases at V and 9 bases at J, leaving 6 bases unmatched. Germline lookup yields CDR1 SGHAT and CDR2 FQNNGV. The CDR3 is CASSPRGGTEQFF. The DNA for the CDR3 is TGTGCCAGCAGCCCTCGGGGGGGAACTGAGCAGTTCTTC.

This clone was detected a few times. This chain joins TRBV2 and TRBJ2-1, with TRBD1 matching over 9 bases. CDR1 and CDR2 from the germline V gene are SNHLY and FYNNEI. The CDR3 is 13 amino acids. After removal of 6 bases from V and 8 bases from J, the junction contained 5 bases not matched to a gene. CDR3 DNA: TGTGCCAGCAGACCGGGACAGGGCCATGAGCAGTTCTTC. The encoded protein is CASRPGQGHEQFF.

The gene calls are TRBV4-1 and TRBJ2-3; 7 nucleotides agree with TRBD2. Per germline, CDR1 MGHRA and CDR2 YSYEKL. The CDR3 totals 19 residues. The V segment lost 1 base and the J segment 0 bases; nucleotides outside the gene matches: 13. This chain's CDR3 is CASSQGRGGGETSTDTQYF. The CDR3 DNA reads TGCGCCAGCAGCCAAGGACGCGGTGGGGGGGAAACTAGCACAGATACGCAGTATTTT.

The chain combines TRBV29-1 with TRBJ1-4; a weak D match, TRBD1 (5 bases). The CDR3 runs 14 residues. Per the germline V gene, CDR1 is SQVTM and CDR2 is ANQGSEA. Trimming removed 3 bases from V and 6 bases from J, with 14 bases in between. The CDR3 spells CSVEVPGGDEKLFF. The CDR3 DNA reads as TGCAGCGTTGAGGTCCCGGGAGGGGATGAAAAACTGTTTTTT.

The rearrangement uses TRBV7-3 and TRBJ2-7, with TRBD1 matching 8 bases. The junction had 4 bases not matched to a gene; V was cut back by 2 bases and J by 4 bases. CDR1 and CDR2 (germline): SGHTA, FQGTGA. This CDR3 region has 14 residues. In DNA form, the CDR3 reads TGTGCCAGCAGCTTAGCAGGGGGCAGTTACGAGCAGTACTTC. Translated, it gives CASSLAGGSYEQYF.

This clone was seen only a few times. V gene TRBV4-1 combines with J gene TRBJ1-6; 8 bases map to TRBD1. This CDR3 is 15 amino acids long. The ends lost 4 bases at V and 7 bases at J; junction bases unmatched: 6. Looked up from germline, CDR1 is MGHRA and CDR2 is YSYEKL. In DNA, the CDR3 is TGCGCCAGCAGCCCGGGACAGGCCTTAAATTCACCCCTCCACTTT. It yields the protein CASSPGQALNSPLHF.

The chain carries TRBV28 and TRBJ2-3; 8 bases match TRBD1. The V gene end was trimmed by 11 bases and the J gene end by 1 base; junction bases not matched to a gene: 5. Germline CDR1 MDHEN, CDR2 SYDVKM. The CDR3 runs 13 residues. The DNA of the CDR3 is TGTGCCGTTCAGGGGGCTGGCACAGATACGCAGTATTTT. Its translation is CAVQGAGTDTQYF. The full variable domain, completed using reference TRBV28 and TRBJ2-3, is DVKVTQSSRYLVKRTGEKVFLECVQDMDHENMFWYRQDPGLGLRLIYFSYDVKMKEKGDIPEGYSVSREKKERFSLILESASTNQTSMYLCAVQGAGTDTQYFGPGTRLTVL.

This chain connects TRBV27 to TRBJ2-2; TRBD2 matches at 8 bases. The CDR3 has 18 amino acids. The germline V gene has CDR1 MNHEY and CDR2 SMNVEV (reference sequence). Germline trimming cut 2 bases from V and 0 bases from J; bases unmatched to any gene: 8. CDR3 loop: CASSLRGGLSSNTGELFF. CDR3 DNA sequence: TGTGCCAGCAGTTTACGGGGGGGACTATCATCGAACACCGGGGAGCTGTTTTTT.

This clone has more than one count but fewer than ten. The V and J genes are TRBV28 and TRBJ1-1, with D perhaps matching TRBD1 (6 bases). The CDR3 runs to 16 residues. In germline, CDR1 is MDHEN, CDR2 SYDVKM. V lost 5 bases and J 0 bases, leaving 16 bases between the germline ends. This chain's CDR3 is CASSPATGLMNTEAFF. The CDR3 region has the DNA TGTGCCAGCAGTCCAGCCACAGGGCTGATGAACACTGAAGCTTTCTTT.

This chain links TRBV28 with TRBJ1-5, with 8 bases lining up with TRBD1. The CDR3 contains 16 residues. CDR1 and CDR2 (germline): MDHEN, SYDVKM. The J segment lost 7 bases and the V segment lost 6 bases, leaving 14 bases of the junction unmatched. CDR3: CASSSDPTGEEQPQHF. DNA for the CDR3: TGTGCCAGCAGCTCTGATCCGACAGGGGAGGAACAGCCCCAGCATTTT.

The chain combines TRBV6-1 with TRBJ2-2; TRBD1 agrees at 7 bases. V gave up 8 bases and J gave up 7 bases; unmatched junction bases: 4. This CDR3 contains 12 residues. Germline-derived CDR1 and CDR2 are MNHNS and SASEGT. The CDR3 DNA reads as TGTGCCAGCGACAGGGAGCACGGGGAGCTGTTTTTT. Translated, it gives CASDREHGELFF.